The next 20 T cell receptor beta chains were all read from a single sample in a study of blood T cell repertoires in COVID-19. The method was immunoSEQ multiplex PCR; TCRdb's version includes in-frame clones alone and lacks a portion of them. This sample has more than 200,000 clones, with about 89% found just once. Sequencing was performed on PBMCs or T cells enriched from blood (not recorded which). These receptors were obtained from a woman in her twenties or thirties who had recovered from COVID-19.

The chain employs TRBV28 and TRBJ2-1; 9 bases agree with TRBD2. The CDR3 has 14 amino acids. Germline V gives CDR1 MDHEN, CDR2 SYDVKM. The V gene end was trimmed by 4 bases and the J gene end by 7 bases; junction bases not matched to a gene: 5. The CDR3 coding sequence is TGTGCCAGCAGTTCAAGCGGGAGGACGAATGAGCAGTTCTTC. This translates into CASSSSGRTNEQFF.

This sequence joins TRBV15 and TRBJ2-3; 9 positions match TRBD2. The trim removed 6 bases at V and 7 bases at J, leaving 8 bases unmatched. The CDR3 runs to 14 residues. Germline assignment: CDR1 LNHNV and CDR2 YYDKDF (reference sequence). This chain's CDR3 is CATRAAGGPYTQYF. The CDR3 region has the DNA TGTGCCACCAGGGCGGCGGGAGGGCCATATACGCAGTATTTT.

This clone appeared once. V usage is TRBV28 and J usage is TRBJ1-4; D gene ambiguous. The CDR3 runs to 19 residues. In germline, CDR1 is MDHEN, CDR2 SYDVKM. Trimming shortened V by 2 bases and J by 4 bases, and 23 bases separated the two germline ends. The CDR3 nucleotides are TGTGCCAGCAGTTTAGTGGCTCGGGGAGGCCCGACCTTTAATGAAAAACTGTTTTTT. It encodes CASSLVARGGPTFNEKLFF.

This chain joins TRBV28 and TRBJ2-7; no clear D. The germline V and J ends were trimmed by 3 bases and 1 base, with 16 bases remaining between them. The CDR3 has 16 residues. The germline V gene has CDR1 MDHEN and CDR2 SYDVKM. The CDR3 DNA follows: TGTGCCAGCAGTTTTTCAAGCCTGGGCCCGTCCTACGAGCAGTACTTC. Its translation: CASSFSSLGPSYEQYF.

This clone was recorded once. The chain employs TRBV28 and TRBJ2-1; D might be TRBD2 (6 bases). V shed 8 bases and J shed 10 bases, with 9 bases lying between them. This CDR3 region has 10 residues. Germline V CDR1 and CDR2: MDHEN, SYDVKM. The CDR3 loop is CASWGREQFF. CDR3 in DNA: TGTGCCAGCTGGGGGAGGGAGCAGTTCTTC.

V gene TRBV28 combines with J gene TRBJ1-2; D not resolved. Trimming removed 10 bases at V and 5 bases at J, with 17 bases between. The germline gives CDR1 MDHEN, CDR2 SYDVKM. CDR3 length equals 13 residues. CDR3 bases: TGTGCCATCTCCCCCGGACTAAGTTATGGCTACACCTTC. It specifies CAISPGLSYGYTF.

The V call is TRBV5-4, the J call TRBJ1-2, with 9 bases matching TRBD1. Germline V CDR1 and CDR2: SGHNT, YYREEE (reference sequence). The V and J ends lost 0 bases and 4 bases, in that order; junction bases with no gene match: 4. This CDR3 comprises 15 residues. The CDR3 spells CASSLDRGQSYGYTF. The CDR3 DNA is TGTGCCAGCAGCTTGGACAGGGGGCAGTCCTATGGCTACACCTTC.

The CDR3 region has the DNA TGTGCCAGCAGCCCGAAGACGGGACAGGGAAAAATATTGAACACCATATATTTT. Amino acids: CASSPKTGQGKILNTIYF. The rearrangement uses TRBV14 and TRBJ1-3; 9 nucleotides match TRBD1. Germline V gives CDR1 SGHDN, CDR2 FVKESK. This CDR3 has 18 residues. With V trimmed by 4 bases and J by 7 bases, 17 bases remained unmatched.

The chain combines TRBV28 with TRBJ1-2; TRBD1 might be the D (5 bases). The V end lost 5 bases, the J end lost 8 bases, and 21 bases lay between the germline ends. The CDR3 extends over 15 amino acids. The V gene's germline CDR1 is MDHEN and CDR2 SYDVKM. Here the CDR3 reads CASSTFGGVGEGYTF. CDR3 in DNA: TGTGCCAGCAGTACATTTGGAGGGGTGGGAGAGGGCTACACCTTC.

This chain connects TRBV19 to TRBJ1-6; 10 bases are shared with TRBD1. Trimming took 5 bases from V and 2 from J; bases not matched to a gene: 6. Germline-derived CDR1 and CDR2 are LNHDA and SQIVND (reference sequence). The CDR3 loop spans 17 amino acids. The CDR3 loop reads CASSVRDRGTYNSPLHF. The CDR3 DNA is TGTGCCAGTAGTGTCCGGGACAGGGGAACCTATAATTCACCCCTCCACTTT.

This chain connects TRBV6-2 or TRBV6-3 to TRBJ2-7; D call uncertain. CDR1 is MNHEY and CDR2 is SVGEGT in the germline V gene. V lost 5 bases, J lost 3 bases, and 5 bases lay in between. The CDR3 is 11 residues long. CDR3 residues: CASSLGYEQYF. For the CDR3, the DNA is TGTGCCAGCAGTCTAGGCTACGAGCAGTACTTC.

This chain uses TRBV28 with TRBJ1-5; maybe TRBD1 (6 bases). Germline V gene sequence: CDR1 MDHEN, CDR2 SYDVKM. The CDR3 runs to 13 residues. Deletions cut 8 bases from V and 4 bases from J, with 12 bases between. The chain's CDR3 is CASGGDTNQPQHF. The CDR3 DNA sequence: TGTGCCAGCGGTGGGGACACTAATCAGCCCCAGCATTTT.

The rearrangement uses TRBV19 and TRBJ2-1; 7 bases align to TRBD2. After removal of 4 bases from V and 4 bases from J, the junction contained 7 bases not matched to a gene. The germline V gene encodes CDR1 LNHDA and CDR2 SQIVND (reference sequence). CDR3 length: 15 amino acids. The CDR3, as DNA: TGTGCCAGTAGTACCCAACTAGCGTTATACAATGAGCAGTTCTTC. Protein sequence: CASSTQLALYNEQFF. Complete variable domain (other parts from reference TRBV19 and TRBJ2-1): DGGITQSPKYLFRKEGQNVTLSCEQNLNHDAMYWYRQDPGQGLRLIYYSQIVNDFQKGDIAEGYSVSREKKESFPLTVTSAQKNPTAFYLCASSTQLALYNEQFFGPGTRLTVL.

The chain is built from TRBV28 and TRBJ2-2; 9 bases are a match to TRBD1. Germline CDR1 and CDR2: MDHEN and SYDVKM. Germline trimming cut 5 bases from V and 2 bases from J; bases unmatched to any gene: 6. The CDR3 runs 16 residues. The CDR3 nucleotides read TGTGCCAGCAGTCCGGGACAGGGAGGTAACACCGGGGAGCTGTTTTTT. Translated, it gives CASSPGQGGNTGELFF.

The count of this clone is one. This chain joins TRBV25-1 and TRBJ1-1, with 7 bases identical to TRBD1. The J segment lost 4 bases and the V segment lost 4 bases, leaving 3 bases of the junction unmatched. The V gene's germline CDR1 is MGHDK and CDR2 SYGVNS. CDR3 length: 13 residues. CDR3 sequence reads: CASSARGLTEAFF. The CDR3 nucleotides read TGTGCCAGCAGTGCTAGGGGGCTCACTGAAGCTTTCTTT.

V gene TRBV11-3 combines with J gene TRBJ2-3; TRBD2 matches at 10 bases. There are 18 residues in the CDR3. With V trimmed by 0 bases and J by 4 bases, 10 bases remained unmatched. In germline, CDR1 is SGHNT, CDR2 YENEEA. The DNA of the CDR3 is TGTGCCAGCAGCTTAGAAGGTTATGGGACTAGCGATCCAGATACGCAGTATTTT. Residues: CASSLEGYGTSDPDTQYF.

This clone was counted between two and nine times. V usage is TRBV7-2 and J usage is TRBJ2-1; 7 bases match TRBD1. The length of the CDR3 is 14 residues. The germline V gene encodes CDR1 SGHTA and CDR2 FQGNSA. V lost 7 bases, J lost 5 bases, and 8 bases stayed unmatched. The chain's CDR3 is CASTAHGTDNEQFF. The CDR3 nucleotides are TGTGCCAGCACCGCCCATGGGACAGACAATGAGCAGTTCTTC.

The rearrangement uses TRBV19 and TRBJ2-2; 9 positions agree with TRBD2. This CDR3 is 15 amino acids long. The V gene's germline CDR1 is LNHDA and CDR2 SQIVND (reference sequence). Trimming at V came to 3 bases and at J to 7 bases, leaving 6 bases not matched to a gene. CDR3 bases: TGTGCCAGTAGTATCCTAGCGGGACTCAGCGGGGAGCTGTTTTTT. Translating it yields CASSILAGLSGELFF.

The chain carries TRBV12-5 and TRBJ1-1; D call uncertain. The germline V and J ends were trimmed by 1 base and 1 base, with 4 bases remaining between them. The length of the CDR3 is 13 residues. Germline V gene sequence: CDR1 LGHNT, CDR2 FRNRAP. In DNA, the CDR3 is TGTGCTAGTGGTTTGGCAGGGAACACTGAAGCTTTCTTT. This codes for CASGLAGNTEAFF. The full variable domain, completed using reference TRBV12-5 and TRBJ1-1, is DARVTQTPRHKVTEMGQEVTMRCQPILGHNTVFWYRQTMMQGLELLAYFRNRAPLDDSGMPKDRFSAEMPDATLATLKIQPSEPRDSAVYFCASGLAGNTEAFFGQGTRLTVV.

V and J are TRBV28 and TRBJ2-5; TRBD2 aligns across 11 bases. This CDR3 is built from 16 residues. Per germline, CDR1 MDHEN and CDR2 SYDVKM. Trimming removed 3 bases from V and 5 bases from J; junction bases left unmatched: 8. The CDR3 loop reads CASSLDIAGGSETQYF. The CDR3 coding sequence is TGTGCCAGCAGTTTGGATATAGCGGGAGGGTCGGAGACCCAGTACTTC.